Listed here are 2 T cell receptor beta chains from one sample, sequenced in a study of cytotoxic CD8 clonotypes in ibrutinib-treated CLL. The repertoire was sequenced with immunoSEQ multiplex PCR; TCRdb's copy has only in-frame clones and lacks some. The sample has just over 200,000 clones, 79% seen once. The sequenced sample was PBMCs, obtained after 12 months of ibrutinib treatment. Every receptor here comes from a human donor with chronic lymphocytic leukemia.

J is TRBJ2-3 and V is TRBV5-1; 7 nucleotides match TRBD2. CDR1 and CDR2 from the germline V gene are SGHRS and YFSETQ. This CDR3 spans 15 amino acids. Trimming took 4 bases from V and 4 from J; bases not matched to a gene: 9. The CDR3 nucleotides read TGCGCCAGCAGCCCGGCCGGGGGGTGGCCAGATACGCAGTATTTT. Protein: CASSPAGGWPDTQYF. Together with reference TRBV5-1 and TRBJ2-3, the CDR3 gives the full variable domain: KAGVTQTPRYLIKTRGQQVTLSCSPISGHRSVSWYQQTPGQGLQFLFEYFSETQRNKGNFPGRFSGRQFSNSRSEMNVSTLELGDSALYLCASSPAGGWPDTQYFGPGTRLTVL.

CDR3 loop: CASNSLGPDYGYTF. CDR3 DNA: TGTGCCAGCAACTCTTTGGGACCTGACTATGGCTACACCTTC. V is TRBV28 and J is TRBJ1-2; tentatively, D is TRBD1 (5 bases). The CDR3 sequence is 14 residues long. Germline V CDR1 and CDR2: MDHEN, SYDVKM. V was trimmed by 7 bases and J by 3 bases, leaving 15 bases between them.